These T cell receptor beta chains were read from a single sample in a study of blood T cell repertoires in COVID-19. Using immunoSEQ multiplex PCR, the repertoire was profiled, and TCRdb retains in-frame clones only, with some absent. The data show 150,000 to 200,000 clones, about 75% seen once. The sequencing input was peripheral blood. These receptors originate from a woman aged 45-65 years with active or convalescent COVID-19. Each CDR3 is given with its conserved first and last residue. The order of the fields is CDR3 protein, V gene, D gene, clone size, J gene. A D gene is named only where the DNA matches it firmly. Expanded clones get a size class; other rows say once, few or many, or leave the size out.

CASSQDLVSNQPQHF,TRBV4-3,.,.,TRBJ1-5
CASSMRQNTEAFF,TRBV19,.,.,TRBJ1-1
CASSIEQFDISPLHF,TRBV19,.,.,TRBJ1-6
CASSFGTGGATGNTIYF,TRBV5-4,TRBD1,.,TRBJ1-3
CAISEPGLGGYEQYF,TRBV10-3,TRBD2,.,TRBJ2-7
CASSQDWDRGNTIYF,TRBV4-3,TRBD1,.,TRBJ1-3
CASSVASGADTQYF,TRBV19,.,.,TRBJ2-3
CASSLRAGVPAGELFF,TRBV7-2,TRBD2,.,TRBJ2-2
CASSQVYGVFGESLNTEAFF,TRBV3-1/TRBV3-2,.,once,TRBJ1-1
CASSFSSYNEQFF,TRBV7-2,.,.,TRBJ2-1
CASSRPGLTYNEQFF,TRBV5-4,.,.,TRBJ2-1
CASSLNPPYEQYF,TRBV28,.,few,TRBJ2-7
CASTPGQGYNQPQHF,TRBV19,TRBD1,.,TRBJ1-5
CASSARGQSGEQYF,TRBV19,TRBD1,.,TRBJ2-7
CASSSKAGVNSPLHF,TRBV6-5,.,.,TRBJ1-6
CAWSASGRYNEQFF,TRBV30,TRBD2,once,TRBJ2-1
CASSLQRLSGNTIYF,TRBV13,.,once,TRBJ1-3
CASREPGVNTGELFF,TRBV7-2,.,.,TRBJ2-2
CAANSGEGQAGYGYTF,TRBV19,TRBD1,.,TRBJ1-2
CASSLRAGGVNEQFF,TRBV27,TRBD2,.,TRBJ2-1
CASSPGAGYNEQFF,TRBV18,.,few,TRBJ2-1
CASSQDDRGTGNTIYF,TRBV4-2,.,.,TRBJ1-3
CASSISGVTGYTF,TRBV19,.,once,TRBJ1-2
CASSFGLLAGVHSYEQYF,TRBV6-2/TRBV6-3,TRBD2,.,TRBJ2-7
CASSLAWDRDSWNTGELFF,TRBV7-9,TRBD1,.,TRBJ2-2
CASSTSGGRYEQYF,TRBV28,TRBD1,.,TRBJ2-7
CASSLAATGGAYEQYF,TRBV11-1,.,.,TRBJ2-7
CASSGDRSNQPQHF,TRBV6-4,TRBD1,.,TRBJ1-5
CASSINPTGNEKLFF,TRBV7-6,TRBD1,once,TRBJ1-4
CASSQDRGTETQYF,TRBV4-2,.,.,TRBJ2-5
CASSHSGAAETQYF,TRBV7-2,TRBD2,.,TRBJ2-5
CASSYGTGYEKLFF,TRBV7-2,TRBD1,.,TRBJ1-4
CASSLGDFISGANVLTF,TRBV5-1,.,.,TRBJ2-6
CAWSVNRGETQYF,TRBV30,TRBD1,.,TRBJ2-5
CASSITPLRGVHNEQFF,TRBV19,TRBD2,.,TRBJ2-1
CASRQLGNTGELFF,TRBV7-3,.,.,TRBJ2-2
CASSLVAGGREDTQYF,TRBV5-4,TRBD2,.,TRBJ2-3
CASRDDSLGNTIYF,TRBV2,.,.,TRBJ1-3
CASSLGAPYNEQFF,TRBV28,.,few,TRBJ2-1
CASSLKTGVPYEQYF,TRBV11-3,TRBD1,.,TRBJ2-7
CASSLINAGHEQYF,TRBV5-5,.,.,TRBJ2-7
CASSLRGFTDTQYF,TRBV7-9,.,.,TRBJ2-3
CASSPDSYGYTF,TRBV5-1,.,.,TRBJ1-2
CASSYSPGTKASNEQFF,TRBV6-2/TRBV6-3,TRBD2,.,TRBJ2-1
CASSLSGGYGNTIYF,TRBV27,.,few,TRBJ1-3
CASSGTWYQETQYF,TRBV2,.,few,TRBJ2-5
CASSPRQGANNEQFF,TRBV4-3,TRBD1,.,TRBJ2-1
CASSQQGHSYEQYF,TRBV3-1/TRBV3-2,.,few,TRBJ2-7
CAWSVVASGGAGELFF,TRBV30,TRBD2,.,TRBJ2-2
CASSQDGGYLNSGNTIYF,TRBV4-3,.,.,TRBJ1-3